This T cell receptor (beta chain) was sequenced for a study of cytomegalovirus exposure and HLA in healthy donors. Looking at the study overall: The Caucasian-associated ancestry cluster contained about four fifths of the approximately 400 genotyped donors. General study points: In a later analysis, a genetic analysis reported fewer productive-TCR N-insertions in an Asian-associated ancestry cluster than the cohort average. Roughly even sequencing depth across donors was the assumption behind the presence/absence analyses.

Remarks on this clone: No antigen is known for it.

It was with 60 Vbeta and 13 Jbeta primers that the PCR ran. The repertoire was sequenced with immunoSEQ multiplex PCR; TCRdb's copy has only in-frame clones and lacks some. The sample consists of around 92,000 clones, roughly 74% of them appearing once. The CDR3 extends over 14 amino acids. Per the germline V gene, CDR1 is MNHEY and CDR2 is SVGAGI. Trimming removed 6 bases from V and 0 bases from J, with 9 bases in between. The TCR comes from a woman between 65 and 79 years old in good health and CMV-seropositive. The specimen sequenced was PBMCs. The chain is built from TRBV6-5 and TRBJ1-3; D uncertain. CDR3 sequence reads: CASSISSSGNTIYF. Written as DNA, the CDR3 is TGTGCCAGCAGCATCAGTTCCTCTGGAAACACCATATATTTT.